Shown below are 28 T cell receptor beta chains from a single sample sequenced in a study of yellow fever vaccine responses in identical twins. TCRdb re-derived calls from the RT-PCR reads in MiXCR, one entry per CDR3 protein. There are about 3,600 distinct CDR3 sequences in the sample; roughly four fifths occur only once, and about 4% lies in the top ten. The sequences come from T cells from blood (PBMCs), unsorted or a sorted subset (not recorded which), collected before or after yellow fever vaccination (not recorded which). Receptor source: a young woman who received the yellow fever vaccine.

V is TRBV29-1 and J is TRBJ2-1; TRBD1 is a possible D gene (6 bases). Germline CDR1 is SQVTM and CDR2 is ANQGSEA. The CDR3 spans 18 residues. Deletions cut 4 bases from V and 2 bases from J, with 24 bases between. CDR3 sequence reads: CSVGNPGHRGGTYNEQFF. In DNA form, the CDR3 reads TGCAGCGTTGGGAACCCGGGACATCGAGGAGGCACCTACAATGAGCAGTTCTTC.

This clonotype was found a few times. CDR3 bases: TGTGCCAGCTCACCACGGGCCGAAACTTACAATGAGCAGTTCTTC. Its protein product is CASSPRAETYNEQFF. The V gene is TRBV18, the J gene TRBJ2-1, with D hard to call. V dropped 1 base and J dropped 4 bases, with 11 bases sitting between them. The CDR3 runs to 15 residues. Germline loops: CDR1 KGHSH, CDR2 LQKENI. Supplemented by reference TRBV18 and TRBJ2-1, the full variable domain reads NAGVMQNPRHLVRRRGQEARLRCSPMKGHSHVYWYRQLPEEGLKFMVYLQKENIIDESGMPKERFSAEFPKEGPSILRIQQVVRGDSAAYFCASSPRAETYNEQFFGPGTRLTVL.

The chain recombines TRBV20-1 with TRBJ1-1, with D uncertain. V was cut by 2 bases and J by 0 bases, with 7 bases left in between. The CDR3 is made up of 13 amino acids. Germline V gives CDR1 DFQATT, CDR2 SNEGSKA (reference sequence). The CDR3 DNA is TGCAGTGCTAGAAAAGGTTTGAACACTGAAGCTTTCTTT. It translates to CSARKGLNTEAFF.

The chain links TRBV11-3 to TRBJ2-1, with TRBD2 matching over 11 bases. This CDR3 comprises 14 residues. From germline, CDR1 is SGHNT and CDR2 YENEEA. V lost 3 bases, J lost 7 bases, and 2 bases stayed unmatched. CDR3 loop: CASSLVAGGNEQFF. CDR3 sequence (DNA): TGTGCCAGCAGCTTGGTAGCGGGAGGGAATGAGCAGTTCTTC.

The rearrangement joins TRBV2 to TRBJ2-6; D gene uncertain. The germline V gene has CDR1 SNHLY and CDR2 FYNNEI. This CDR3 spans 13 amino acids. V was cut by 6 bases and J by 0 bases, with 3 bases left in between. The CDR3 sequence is CASSLSGANVLTF. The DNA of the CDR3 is TGTGCCAGCAGCCTCTCTGGGGCCAACGTCCTGACTTTC.

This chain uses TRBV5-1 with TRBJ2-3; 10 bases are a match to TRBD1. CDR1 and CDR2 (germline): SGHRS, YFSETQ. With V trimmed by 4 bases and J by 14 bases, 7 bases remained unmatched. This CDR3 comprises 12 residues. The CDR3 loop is CASSLGQGNWYF. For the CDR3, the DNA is TGCGCCAGCAGCCTGGGACAGGGGAATTGGTATTTT.

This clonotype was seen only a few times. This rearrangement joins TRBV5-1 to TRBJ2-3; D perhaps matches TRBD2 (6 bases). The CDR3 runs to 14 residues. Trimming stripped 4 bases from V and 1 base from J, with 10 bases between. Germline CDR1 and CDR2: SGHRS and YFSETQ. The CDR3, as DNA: TGCGCCAGCAGCCGAGGAGGGGGCACAGATACGCAGTATTTT. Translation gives CASSRGGGTDTQYF.

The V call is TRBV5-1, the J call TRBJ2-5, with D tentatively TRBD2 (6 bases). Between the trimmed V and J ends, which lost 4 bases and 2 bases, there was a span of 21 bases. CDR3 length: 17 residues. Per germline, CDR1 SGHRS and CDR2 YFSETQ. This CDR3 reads CASSLADGAGGQETQYF. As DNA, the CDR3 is TGCGCCAGCAGCCTGGCCGATGGAGCGGGCGGACAAGAGACCCAGTACTTC.

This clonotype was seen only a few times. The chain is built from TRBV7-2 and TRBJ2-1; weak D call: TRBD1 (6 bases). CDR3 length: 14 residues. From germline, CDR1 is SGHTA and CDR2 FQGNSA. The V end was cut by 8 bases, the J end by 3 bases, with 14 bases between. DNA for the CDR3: TGTGCCAGCCGCCCGCAGGGGTTCTACAATGAGCAGTTCTTC. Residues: CASRPQGFYNEQFF. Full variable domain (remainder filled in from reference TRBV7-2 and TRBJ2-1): GAGVSQSPSNKVTEKGKDVELRCDPISGHTALYWYRQSLGQGLEFLIYFQGNSAPDKSGLPSDRFSAERTGGSVSTLTIQRTQQEDSAVYLCASRPQGFYNEQFFGPGTRLTVL.

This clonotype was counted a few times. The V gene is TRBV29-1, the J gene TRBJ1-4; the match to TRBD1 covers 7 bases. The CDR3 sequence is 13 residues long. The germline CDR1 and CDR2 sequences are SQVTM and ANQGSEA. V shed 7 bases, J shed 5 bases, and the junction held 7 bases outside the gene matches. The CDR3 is CSARQGPNEKLFF. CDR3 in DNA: TGCAGCGCTAGACAGGGCCCAAATGAAAAACTGTTTTTT.

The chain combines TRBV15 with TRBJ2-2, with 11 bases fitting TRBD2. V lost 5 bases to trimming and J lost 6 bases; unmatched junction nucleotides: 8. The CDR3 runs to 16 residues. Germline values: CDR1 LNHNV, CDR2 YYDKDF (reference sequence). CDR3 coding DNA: TGTGCCACCAGCGGTAGCGGGGGGGCGCTTCCCGGGGAGCTGTTTTTT. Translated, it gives CATSGSGGALPGELFF.

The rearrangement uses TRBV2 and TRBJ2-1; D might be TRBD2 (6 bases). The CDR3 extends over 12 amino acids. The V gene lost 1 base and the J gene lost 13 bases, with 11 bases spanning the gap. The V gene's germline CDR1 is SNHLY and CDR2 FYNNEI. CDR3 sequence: CASSEGAGLQFF. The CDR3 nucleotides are TGTGCCAGCAGTGAAGGGGCGGGACTCCAGTTCTTC.

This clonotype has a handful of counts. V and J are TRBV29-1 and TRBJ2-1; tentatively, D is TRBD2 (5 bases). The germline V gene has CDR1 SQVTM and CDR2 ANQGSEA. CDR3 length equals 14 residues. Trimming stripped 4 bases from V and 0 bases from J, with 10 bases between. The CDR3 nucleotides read TGCAGCGTTGGGGGAGAGGTCTCCTACAATGAGCAGTTCTTC. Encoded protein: CSVGGEVSYNEQFF.

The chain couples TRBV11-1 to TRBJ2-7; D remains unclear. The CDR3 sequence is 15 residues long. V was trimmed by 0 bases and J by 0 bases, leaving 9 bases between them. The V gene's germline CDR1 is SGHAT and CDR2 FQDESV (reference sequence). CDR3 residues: CASSLATESSYEQYF. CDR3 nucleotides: TGTGCCAGCAGCTTAGCGACGGAGAGCTCCTACGAGCAGTACTTC.

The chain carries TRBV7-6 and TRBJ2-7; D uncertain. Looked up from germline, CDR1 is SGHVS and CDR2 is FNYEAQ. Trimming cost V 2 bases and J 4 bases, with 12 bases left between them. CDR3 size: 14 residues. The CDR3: CASSLSGSLYEQYV. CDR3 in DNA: TGTGCCAGCAGCTTATCTGGCAGTCTTTACGAGCAGTACGTC.

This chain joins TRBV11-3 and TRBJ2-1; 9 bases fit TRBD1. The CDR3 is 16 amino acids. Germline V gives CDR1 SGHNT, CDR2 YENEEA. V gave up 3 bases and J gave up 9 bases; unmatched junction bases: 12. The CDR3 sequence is CASSFSGTGRFGEQFF. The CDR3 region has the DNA TGTGCCAGCAGCTTCTCCGGGACAGGGAGGTTTGGTGAGCAGTTCTTC.

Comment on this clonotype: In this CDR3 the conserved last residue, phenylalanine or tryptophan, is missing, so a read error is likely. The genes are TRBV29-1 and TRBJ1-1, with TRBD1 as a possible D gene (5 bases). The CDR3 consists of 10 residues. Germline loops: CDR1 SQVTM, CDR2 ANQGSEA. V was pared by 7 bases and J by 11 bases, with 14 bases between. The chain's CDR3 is CSAAGGDAFL. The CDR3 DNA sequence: TGCAGCGCGGCGGGGGGGGATGCTTTCCTT.

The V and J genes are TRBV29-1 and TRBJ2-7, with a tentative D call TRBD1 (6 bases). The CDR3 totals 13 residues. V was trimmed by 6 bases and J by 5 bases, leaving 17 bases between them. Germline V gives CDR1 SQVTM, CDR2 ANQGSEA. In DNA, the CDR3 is TGCAGCGTGGCTAGGGGGAGAATCAACGAGCAGTACTTC. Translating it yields CSVARGRINEQYF.

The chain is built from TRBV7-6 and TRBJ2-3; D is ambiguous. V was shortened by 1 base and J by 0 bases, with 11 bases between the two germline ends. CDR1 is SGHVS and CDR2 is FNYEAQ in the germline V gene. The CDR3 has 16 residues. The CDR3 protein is CASSLGVSLSTDTQYF. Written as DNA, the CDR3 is TGTGCCAGCAGCTTAGGAGTGAGCCTTAGCACAGATACGCAGTATTTT. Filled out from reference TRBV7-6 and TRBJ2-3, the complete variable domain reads GAGVSQSPRYKVTKRGQDVALRCDPISGHVSLYWYRQALGQGPEFLTYFNYEAQQDKSGLPNDRFSAERPEGSISTLTIQRTEQRDSAMYRCASSLGVSLSTDTQYFGPGTRLTVL.

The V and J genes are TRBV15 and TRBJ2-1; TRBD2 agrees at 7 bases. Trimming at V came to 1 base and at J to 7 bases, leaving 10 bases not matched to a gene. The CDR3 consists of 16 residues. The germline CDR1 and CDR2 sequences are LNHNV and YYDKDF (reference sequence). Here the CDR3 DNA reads TGTGCCACCAGCAGAGGGTGGGTCGGGAGGTTGAATGAGCAGTTCTTC. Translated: CATSRGWVGRLNEQFF.

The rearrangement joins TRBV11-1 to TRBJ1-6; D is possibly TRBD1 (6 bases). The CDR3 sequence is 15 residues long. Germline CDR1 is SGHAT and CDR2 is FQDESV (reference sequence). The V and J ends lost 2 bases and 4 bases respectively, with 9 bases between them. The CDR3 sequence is CASSLWQGYNSPLHF. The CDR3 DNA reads TGTGCCAGCAGCTTATGGCAGGGGTATAATTCACCCCTCCACTTT.

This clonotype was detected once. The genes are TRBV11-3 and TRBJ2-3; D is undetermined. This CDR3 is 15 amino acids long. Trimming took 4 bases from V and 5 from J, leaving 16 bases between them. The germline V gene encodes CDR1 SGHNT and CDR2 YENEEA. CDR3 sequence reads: CASSSMGRSVDTQYF. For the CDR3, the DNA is TGTGCCAGCAGCTCAATGGGCCGGAGCGTAGATACGCAGTATTTT.

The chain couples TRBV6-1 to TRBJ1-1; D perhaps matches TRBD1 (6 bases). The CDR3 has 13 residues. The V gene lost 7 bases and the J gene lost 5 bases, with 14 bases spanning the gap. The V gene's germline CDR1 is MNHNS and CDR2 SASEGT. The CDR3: CASTRDMGTEAFF. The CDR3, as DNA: TGTGCCAGCACCCGGGACATGGGGACTGAAGCTTTCTTT.

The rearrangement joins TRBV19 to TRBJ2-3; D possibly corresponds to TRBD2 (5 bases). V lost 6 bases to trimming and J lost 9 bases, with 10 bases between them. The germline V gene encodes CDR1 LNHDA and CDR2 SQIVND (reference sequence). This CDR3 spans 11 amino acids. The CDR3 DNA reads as TGTGCCAGTAGGCTAGGAGGAACGCAGTATTTT. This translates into CASRLGGTQYF.

The chain's CDR3 is CASSEWGRVYEQYV. CDR3 coding DNA: TGTGCCAGCAGTGAATGGGGCAGGGTCTACGAGCAGTACGTC. The chain combines TRBV25-1 with TRBJ2-7, with a weak D call TRBD1 (5 bases). The CDR3 spans 14 residues. V was pared by 1 base and J by 3 bases, with 10 bases between. Germline V gives CDR1 MGHDK, CDR2 SYGVNS.

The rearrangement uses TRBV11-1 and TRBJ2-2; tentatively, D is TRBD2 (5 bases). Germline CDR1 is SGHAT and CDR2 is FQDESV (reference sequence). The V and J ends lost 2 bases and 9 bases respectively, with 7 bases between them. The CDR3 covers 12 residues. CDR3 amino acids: CASSLWTWELFF. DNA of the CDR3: TGTGCCAGCAGCTTATGGACTTGGGAGCTGTTTTTT.

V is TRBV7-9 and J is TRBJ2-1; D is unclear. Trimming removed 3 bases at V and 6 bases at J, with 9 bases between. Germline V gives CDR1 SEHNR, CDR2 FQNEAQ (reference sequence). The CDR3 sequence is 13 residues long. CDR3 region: CASSFRTANEQFF. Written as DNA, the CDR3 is TGTGCCAGCAGCTTTAGGACCGCCAATGAGCAGTTCTTC.

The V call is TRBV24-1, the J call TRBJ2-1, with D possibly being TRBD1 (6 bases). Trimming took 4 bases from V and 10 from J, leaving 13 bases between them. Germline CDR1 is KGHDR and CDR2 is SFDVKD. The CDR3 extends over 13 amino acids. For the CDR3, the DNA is TGTGCCACCAGTGACAGAACAGGGTGGGAGCAGTTCTTC. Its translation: CATSDRTGWEQFF.